This T cell receptor (beta chain) was profiled in a study of blood T cell repertoires in COVID-19. The protocol was immunoSEQ multiplex PCR, while the TCRdb copy is restricted to in-frame clones and leaves out a portion. The sample records 130,000 to 150,000 clones, around 87% being singletons. The sequence was obtained from a man aged 60-69 years who had recovered from COVID-19. The material sequenced was PBMCs or T cells enriched from blood (not recorded which).

The CDR3 spells CAISEAASGAYEQYF. Here the CDR3 DNA reads TGTGCCATCAGTGAGGCGGCTAGCGGGGCCTACGAGCAGTACTTC. The chain uses TRBV10-3 and TRBJ2-7, with 9 bases identical to TRBD2. The germline V gene has CDR1 ENHRY and CDR2 SYGVKD. V lost 2 bases and J lost 2; bases outside the gene matches: 4. CDR3 size: 15 residues.